The rows below give T cell receptor beta chains drawn from one sample of a study of cytomegalovirus exposure and HLA in healthy donors. The assay was immunoSEQ multiplex PCR, and TCRdb's table has in-frame clones only and misses some. This sample has 170,000 or so clones; more than 65% occur once, and the top ten carry roughly 0.5%. Sequenced input: PBMCs. The receptors shown here come from a woman aged 45-65 years in good health and CMV-seronegative. CDR3s include the opening cysteine and the closing phenylalanine or tryptophan. D genes are given only for firm matches. A clone size is listed for some rows: how often the clone was seen (once, few, many), or a class if it is expanded.

few,.,TRBJ1-6,TRBV6-6,CASSSHRDSPLHF,TGTGCCAGCAGTAGCCACAGGGATTCACCCCTCCACTTT
.,TRBD1,TRBJ2-5,TRBV4-1,CASSYRGRETQYF,TGCGCCAGCAGCTACAGGGGGCGAGAGACCCAGTACTTC
.,TRBD1,TRBJ1-2,TRBV5-1,CASSKDRVLGYTF,TGCGCCAGCAGCAAGGACAGGGTTTTAGGCTACACCTTC
.,TRBD2,TRBJ2-1,TRBV11-3,CASSLDGGNSYNEQFF,TGTGCCAGCAGCTTAGACGGGGGGAACTCCTACAATGAGCAGTTCTTC
few,.,TRBJ2-7,TRBV6-5,CASSYTILGSYEQYF,TGTGCCAGCAGTTATACTATCCTAGGGAGCTACGAGCAGTACTTC
.,.,TRBJ1-5,TRBV4-3,CASSQEVHSPQHF,TGCGCCAGCAGCCAAGAGGTACATAGCCCCCAGCATTTT
.,TRBD1,TRBJ2-7,TRBV11-2,CASSLERGGWYEQYF,TGTGCCAGCAGCTTAGAACGAGGGGGCTGGTACGAGCAGTACTTC
.,.,TRBJ2-7,TRBV6-1,CASSEVGNPREQYF,TGTGCCAGCAGTGAAGTCGGCAACCCGAGGGAGCAGTACTTC
.,TRBD2,TRBJ2-7,TRBV19,CASRETRETYEQYF,TGTGCCAGTAGAGAAACGCGGGAGACCTACGAGCAGTACTTC
.,.,TRBJ2-5,TRBV5-1,CASSLGAGAMETQYF,TGCGCCAGCAGCTTGGGCGCAGGGGCAATGGAGACCCAGTACTTC
few,TRBD1,TRBJ1-5,TRBV28,CASSLVGRGRRQPQHF,TGTGCCAGCAGCCTAGTGGGCAGGGGGCGACGTCAGCCCCAGCATTTT